The rows below give T cell receptor beta chains drawn from one sample of a study of blood T cell repertoires in COVID-19. Data came from immunoSEQ multiplex PCR; TCRdb stores just in-frame clones and leaves some out. The table shows about 42,000 clones, with roughly nine tenths occurring only once. Material: peripheral blood. Every receptor here comes from a man aged 50-60 years with active COVID-19. The CDR3 runs from the conserved cysteine through the conserved F or W. A D gene is named only where the DNA matches it firmly. Expanded clones are given a class, and other clones once, few, many or no size at all.

j_gene	d_gene	len	v_gene	abundance	CDR3nt	CDR3aa
TRBJ2-7	TRBD1	13	TRBV4-2	.	TGTGCCAGCAGCCAGGGACAGGGCTGGGAGCAGTACTTC	CASSQGQGWEQYF
TRBJ2-3	.	13	TRBV30	.	TGTGCCTGGAGTCTAATTAGCACAGATACGCAGTATTTT	CAWSLISTDTQYF
TRBJ2-6	TRBD1	19	TRBV5-1	.	TGCGCCAGCAGTGATCGGCCAGGGGGCGGCAGAACTGGGGCCAACGTCCTGACTTTC	CASSDRPGGGRTGANVLTF
TRBJ2-1	TRBD2	12	TRBV7-9	.	TGTGCCAGCAGTTACGCGACTAGCAGTCAGTTCTTC	CASSYATSSQFF
TRBJ1-2	TRBD1	15	TRBV3-1/TRBV3-2	.	TGTGCCAGCAGCCCCAGGGACAGAGCTAACTATGGCTACACCTTC	CASSPRDRANYGYTF
TRBJ2-1	.	14	TRBV5-1	.	TGCGCCAGCAGCGAGACAGGCGCCTTCAATGAGCAGTTCTTC	CASSETGAFNEQFF
TRBJ1-1	.	14	TRBV28	.	TGTGCCAGCCGGGAAGGACAGCCGAACACTGAAGCTTTCTTT	CASREGQPNTEAFF
TRBJ2-1	.	13	TRBV19	.	TGTGCCAGTATAGGCGGGATGTACAATGAGCAGTTCTTC	CASIGGMYNEQFF
TRBJ2-3	.	11	TRBV12-3/TRBV12-4	.	TGTGCCAGCAGCTATAAAGATACGCAGTATTTT	CASSYKDTQYF
TRBJ1-3	.	16	TRBV5-4	.	TGTGCCAGCAGCCCCGCCGGTGGAGACAGAACAGACACCATATATTTT	CASSPAGGDRTDTIYF
TRBJ1-5	.	12	TRBV12-3/TRBV12-4	.	TGTGCCAGCAGGGACCGGGGAGGGGCCCAGCATTTT	CASRDRGGAQHF
TRBJ2-7	TRBD2	16	TRBV10-3	.	TGTGCCATCAGTGAGGGGCGCGGGAGGAATCCCCTCGAGCAGTACTTC	CAISEGRGRNPLEQYF
TRBJ2-1	TRBD2	15	TRBV27	.	TGTGCCAGCGTTGAGGCGGGAGGCTCCTACAATGAGCAGTTCTTC	CASVEAGGSYNEQFF
TRBJ1-1	.	14	TRBV19	.	TGTGCCAGTAGTATAACCGGGGTGAACACTGAAGCTTTCTTT	CASSITGVNTEAFF
TRBJ1-2	.	15	TRBV7-2	.	TGTGCCAGCAGCTCCCCCGGGGGAGCTAACTATGGCTACACCTTC	CASSSPGGANYGYTF
TRBJ2-3	.	13	TRBV7-7	.	TGTGCTAGCAGCAAGACTATCACAGATACGCAGTATTTT	CASSKTITDTQYF
TRBJ1-1	.	13	TRBV28	few	TGTGCCAGCAGTTCCCTTTTCCCGGCTGAAGCTTTCTTT	CASSSLFPAEAFF
TRBJ2-2	.	15	TRBV7-3	.	TGTGCCAGCAGCTTAGGGCCCAGAAACGCTGGGGAGCTGTTTTTT	CASSLGPRNAGELFF
TRBJ1-3	.	16	TRBV19	.	TGTGCCAGTAGTATTCCCAGTCATAACTCTGGAAACACCATATATTTT	CASSIPSHNSGNTIYF
TRBJ2-3	TRBD2	14	TRBV5-1	.	TGCGCCAGCAGCGAGCGGGGGAGCACAGATACGCAGTATTTT	CASSERGSTDTQYF
TRBJ2-5	TRBD2	14	TRBV7-2	.	TGTGCCAGCAGCTCCGACGGGAGGAGGGAGACCCAGTACTTC	CASSSDGRRETQYF
TRBJ2-7	TRBD1	14	TRBV6-5	.	TGTGCCAGCAGGGGGACAGGGGGCTCCTACGAGCAGTACTTC	CASRGTGGSYEQYF
TRBJ1-5	.	13	TRBV28	.	TGTGCCAGCAGTTTGAGGGGGGGCCAGCCCCAGCATTTT	CASSLRGGQPQHF
TRBJ2-1	TRBD2	15	TRBV15	.	TGTGCCACCAGCTATACTAGCGGGAGGATCGATGAGCAGTTCTTC	CATSYTSGRIDEQFF
TRBJ2-3	TRBD2	14	TRBV7-9	.	TGTGCCAGCAGCCCCGGGACTAGCGCAGATACGCAGTATTTT	CASSPGTSADTQYF
TRBJ1-2	TRBD1	15	TRBV4-1	.	TGCGCCAGCAGCCAAACCGGGACAGGGGATTTCGGCTACACCTTC	CASSQTGTGDFGYTF
TRBJ2-1	TRBD1	15	TRBV6-1	.	TGTGCCAGCAGTGAGCCCAGGGGGCTCGACAATGAGCAGTTCTTC	CASSEPRGLDNEQFF
TRBJ1-5	.	14	TRBV28	.	TGTGCCAGCAGTTTAGGAGGGAGCAATCAGCCCCAGCATTTT	CASSLGGSNQPQHF
TRBJ2-5	.	14	TRBV28	.	TGTGCCAGCAGTTTATCGGTGTCGGTAGAGACCCAGTACTTC	CASSLSVSVETQYF
TRBJ1-2	TRBD1	17	TRBV19	.	TGTGCCAGTAGTATGATGGACAGGGGCTTTTTTGGCTATGGCTACACCTTC	CASSMMDRGFFGYGYTF
TRBJ1-3	.	16	TRBV5-1	once	TGCGCCAGCACGTCGGACACGCAGGTCTCTGGAAACACCATATATTTT	CASTSDTQVSGNTIYF
TRBJ1-4	.	16	TRBV18	.	TGTGCCAGCTCACTAGGGACACTTACAAGGGATGAAAAACTGTTTTTT	CASSLGTLTRDEKLFF
TRBJ1-1	TRBD1	14	TRBV19	.	TGTGCCAGTAGGGGACGGACAGGGGGCACTGAAGCTTTCTTT	CASRGRTGGTEAFF
TRBJ2-1	.	13	TRBV6-5	.	TGTGCCAGCACGACTCGGTATGGTAATGAGCAGTTCTTC	CASTTRYGNEQFF
TRBJ2-1	TRBD2	17	TRBV7-3	.	TGTGCCAGCAGCTTAACACGGGTTGGGACTAGCAACGATGAGCAGTTCTTC	CASSLTRVGTSNDEQFF
TRBJ2-3	.	17	TRBV4-1	.	TGCGCCAGCAGCCCCTCGGTCCGGGACTCATACACAGATACGCAGTATTTT	CASSPSVRDSYTDTQYF
TRBJ2-3	.	14	TRBV5-1	.	TGCGCCAGCAGCTTCGGCGCGGACACAGATACGCAGTATTTT	CASSFGADTDTQYF
TRBJ1-6	TRBD1	19	TRBV28	.	TGTGCCAGCAGTGGCACCGGGACAGGCACCAAGAACTATAATTCACCCCTCCACTTT	CASSGTGTGTKNYNSPLHF
TRBJ1-1	TRBD1	13	TRBV2	.	TGTGCCAGAAAACAGGGGCTGAACACTGAAGCTTTCTTT	CARKQGLNTEAFF
TRBJ2-2	.	12	TRBV19	.	TGTGCCAGTAGTCTGTACACCGGGGAGCTGTTTTTT	CASSLYTGELFF
TRBJ1-1	.	14	TRBV6-5	.	TGTGCCAGCAGGAGCGGGAACCTAAACACTGAAGCTTTCTTT	CASRSGNLNTEAFF
TRBJ2-1	TRBD2	16	TRBV7-9	.	TGTGCCAGCAGCTTAGTTGCTGGGACTAGCACCACAGAGCAGTTCTTC	CASSLVAGTSTTEQFF
TRBJ1-6	.	16	TRBV18	.	TGTGCCAGCTCACCAGGATCCGTCGGAGGGAATTCACCCCTCCACTTT	CASSPGSVGGNSPLHF
TRBJ1-1	.	13	TRBV7-9	.	TGTGCCAGCAGCTTATGGCAAAACACTGAAGCTTTCTTT	CASSLWQNTEAFF
TRBJ2-1	TRBD2	16	TRBV2	once	TGTGCCAGCAGCGGGGGGACTAGCGGGATTTACAATGAGCAGTTCTTC	CASSGGTSGIYNEQFF
TRBJ2-4	TRBD2	14	TRBV9	.	TGTGCCAGCAGCGTAGCTAGCGGAAAAAACATTCAGTACTTC	CASSVASGKNIQYF
TRBJ2-5	.	13	TRBV12-3/TRBV12-4	.	TGTGCCAGCAGACCAGGAGGGGTAGAGACCCAGTACTTC	CASRPGGVETQYF
TRBJ2-7	.	15	TRBV4-1	.	TGCGCCAGCAACGAGCCCAAGGGAGACTCCTACGAGCAGTACTTC	CASNEPKGDSYEQYF
TRBJ2-1	TRBD2	18	TRBV5-1	.	TGCGCCAGCAGTATGAATCCCGGGGCTAGCGGAAGGATCGATGAGCAGTTCTTC	CASSMNPGASGRIDEQFF
TRBJ2-1	TRBD2	15	TRBV6-5	.	TGTGCCAGCACGGTGGGACTAGCGGACGCCAATGAGCAGTTCTTC	CASTVGLADANEQFF
TRBJ1-1	.	14	TRBV6-1	.	TGTGCCAGCAGTGAAGATGGAGATTTGACTGAAGCTTTCTTT	CASSEDGDLTEAFF
TRBJ2-1	TRBD2	11	TRBV3-1/TRBV3-2	.	TGTGCCAGCAGCAGCGGGACGGAGCAGTTCTTC	CASSSGTEQFF
TRBJ2-3	TRBD2	15	TRBV19	.	TGTGCCAGTAGTATACGGGCGGGAGAGGTAGATACGCAGTATTTT	CASSIRAGEVDTQYF